One sample yielded the 14 T cell receptor beta chains listed below, sequenced in a study of blood T cell repertoires in COVID-19. Clones were read by immunoSEQ multiplex PCR, and TCRdb kept only the in-frame ones, dropping some. Of 220,000 or so clones detected, 85% to 90% appear once; the ten largest clones hold approximately 3.8%. The sequenced sample was PBMCs or T cells enriched from blood (not recorded which). The origin of the receptors is a young woman in a cohort exposed to, infected with or recovered from COVID-19 (not recorded which).

V is TRBV28 and J is TRBJ2-2; 7 bases are shared with TRBD1. V shed 5 bases and J 0 bases; nucleotides not matched to a gene: 6. This CDR3 has 16 residues. In germline, CDR1 is MDHEN, CDR2 SYDVKM. CDR3 sequence: CASSEPGTANTGELFF. Written as DNA, the CDR3 is TGTGCCAGCAGTGAGCCCGGGACAGCGAACACCGGGGAGCTGTTTTTT.

This clone has just one count. This chain uses TRBV10-1 with TRBJ1-4, with D maybe TRBD1 (6 bases). This CDR3 contains 15 residues. Between the trimmed V and J ends, which lost 2 bases and 4 bases, there was a span of 11 bases. The germline V gene has CDR1 WNHNN and CDR2 SYGVQD (reference sequence). The CDR3 loop is CASSEGGRGNEKLFF. As DNA, the CDR3 is TGCGCCAGCAGTGAGGGTGGCAGGGGTAATGAAAAACTGTTTTTT.

The gene calls are TRBV19 and TRBJ1-2; D unclear. Trimming pared 0 bases from V and 4 bases from J, leaving 12 bases between. Germline V CDR1 and CDR2: LNHDA, SQIVND (reference sequence). The CDR3 totals 15 residues. CDR3 coding DNA: TGTGCCAGTAGTATAGATTGGGCCACACCCTATGGCTACACCTTC. Translating it yields CASSIDWATPYGYTF.

The genes are TRBV4-1 and TRBJ1-6; 7 bases fit TRBD1. The trim removed 3 bases at V and 5 bases at J, leaving 7 bases unmatched. Germline V gene lookup returns CDR1 MGHRA and CDR2 YSYEKL. The CDR3 is 16 amino acids. This chain's CDR3 is CASSQDDRAHNSPLHF. The CDR3 DNA is TGCGCCAGCAGCCAGGATGACAGGGCCCATAATTCACCCCTCCACTTT.

The chain has TRBV24-1 and TRBJ1-2; D is perhaps TRBD1 (5 bases). The V end lost 6 bases, the J end lost 0 bases, and 10 bases lay between the germline ends. The CDR3 loop spans 14 amino acids. Looked up from germline, CDR1 is KGHDR and CDR2 is SFDVKD. In DNA form, the CDR3 reads TGTGCCACCAGTATGACAGATACTAACTATGGCTACACCTTC. Amino acid sequence: CATSMTDTNYGYTF.

The rearrangement links TRBV3-1 (or the pseudogene TRBV3-2) to TRBJ1-2; the D gene is possibly TRBD1 (6 bases). V was trimmed by 1 base and J by 6 bases, leaving 12 bases between them. Germline lookup yields CDR1 LGHDT and CDR2 YNNKEL (reference sequence). The CDR3 sequence is 14 residues long. CDR3 loop: CASSQVLGADGYTF. CDR3 DNA sequence: TGTGCCAGCAGCCAAGTTCTGGGGGCGGATGGCTACACCTTC.

The rearrangement joins TRBV19 to TRBJ1-2; no definite D call. The CDR3 covers 14 residues. CDR1 LNHDA and CDR2 SQIVND come from the germline V gene (reference sequence). The V end lost 6 bases, the J end lost 5 bases, and 16 bases lay between the germline ends. CDR3 DNA sequence: TGTGCCAGTAGGGAGGGTTACCTTTTTTATGGCTACACCTTC. The encoded protein is CASREGYLFYGYTF.

This clone has more than one count but fewer than ten. The chain joins TRBV6-6 to TRBJ1-2, with TRBD1 matching over 7 bases. The CDR3 covers 14 residues. V was clipped by 2 bases and J by 4 bases; unmatched bases: 4. The germline V gene has CDR1 MNHNY and CDR2 SVGAGI (reference sequence). The CDR3 protein is CASSYGGTAYGYTF. For the CDR3, the DNA is TGTGCCAGCAGTTACGGTGGGACAGCCTATGGCTACACCTTC.

This clone has more than one count but fewer than ten. This rearrangement joins TRBV6-1 to TRBJ1-5, with 12 bases that match TRBD1. Germline CDR1 and CDR2: MNHNS and SASEGT. The CDR3 spans 18 residues. Trimming cost V 3 bases and J 0 bases; bases outside gene matches: 6. CDR3 region: CASSEGTGGADSNQPQHF. The CDR3 DNA is TGTGCCAGCAGTGAGGGGACAGGGGGCGCTGATAGCAATCAGCCCCAGCATTTT.

V is TRBV24-1 and J is TRBJ2-3, with 10 nucleotides matching TRBD1. V trimming: 4 bases; J trimming: 2 bases; junction bases outside the gene matches: 5. CDR1 is KGHDR and CDR2 is SFDVKD in the germline V gene. The CDR3 consists of 16 residues. CDR3 amino acids: CATSDRTGGVTDTQYF. The CDR3 DNA reads TGTGCCACCAGTGACCGGACAGGGGGGGTCACAGATACGCAGTATTTT.

The rearrangement uses TRBV19 and TRBJ1-5, with TRBD1 as a possible D gene (6 bases). Trimming removed 7 bases from V and 0 bases from J, with 22 bases in between. This CDR3 contains 18 residues. The germline V gene encodes CDR1 LNHDA and CDR2 SQIVND (reference sequence). Written as DNA, the CDR3 is TGTGCCAGTACCACATGGGGGCAGGGAGCCTATAGCAATCAGCCCCAGCATTTT. Amino acid sequence: CASTTWGQGAYSNQPQHF.

The CDR3 spells CASSRLVQGRNYGYTF. As DNA, the CDR3 is TGCGCCAGCAGCCGACTAGTGCAGGGTCGGAACTATGGCTACACCTTC. The V call is TRBV4-1, the J call TRBJ1-2, with D possibly TRBD1 on 5 matching bases. Trimming stripped 4 bases from V and 2 bases from J, with 17 bases between. Per germline, CDR1 MGHRA and CDR2 YSYEKL. The CDR3 has 16 residues.

The chain employs TRBV12-5 and TRBJ1-3; 10 bases are shared with TRBD1. With V trimmed by 2 bases and J by 4 bases, 5 bases remained unmatched. Germline assignment: CDR1 LGHNT and CDR2 FRNRAP. The CDR3 is 16 residues long. In DNA form, the CDR3 reads TGTGCTAGTGGTTTGACCCTGGACAGGGGGGGAAACACCATATATTTT. This gives the protein CASGLTLDRGGNTIYF.

This clone was seen once. V and J are TRBV29-1 and TRBJ2-1; D perhaps matches TRBD2 (5 bases). Trimming shortened V by 6 bases and J by 6 bases, and 15 bases separated the two germline ends. The CDR3 loop spans 13 amino acids. In germline, CDR1 is SQVTM, CDR2 ANQGSEA. Written as DNA, the CDR3 is TGCAGCGTAGCCCGGAGGCTCACCAATGAGCAGTTCTTC. Its translation is CSVARRLTNEQFF.